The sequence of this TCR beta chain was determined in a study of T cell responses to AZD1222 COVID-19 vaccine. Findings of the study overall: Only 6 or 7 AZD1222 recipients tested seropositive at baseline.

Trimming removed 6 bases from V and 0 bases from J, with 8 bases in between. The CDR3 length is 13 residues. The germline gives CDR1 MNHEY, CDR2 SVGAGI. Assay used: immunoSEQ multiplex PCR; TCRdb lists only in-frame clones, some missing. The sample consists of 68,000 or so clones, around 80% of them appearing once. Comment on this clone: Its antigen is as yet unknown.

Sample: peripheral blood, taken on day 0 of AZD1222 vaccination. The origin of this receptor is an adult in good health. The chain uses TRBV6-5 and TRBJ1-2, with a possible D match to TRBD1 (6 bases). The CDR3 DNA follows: TGTGCCAGCAGCCGGGACACTAACTATGGCTACACCTTC. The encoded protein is CASSRDTNYGYTF.